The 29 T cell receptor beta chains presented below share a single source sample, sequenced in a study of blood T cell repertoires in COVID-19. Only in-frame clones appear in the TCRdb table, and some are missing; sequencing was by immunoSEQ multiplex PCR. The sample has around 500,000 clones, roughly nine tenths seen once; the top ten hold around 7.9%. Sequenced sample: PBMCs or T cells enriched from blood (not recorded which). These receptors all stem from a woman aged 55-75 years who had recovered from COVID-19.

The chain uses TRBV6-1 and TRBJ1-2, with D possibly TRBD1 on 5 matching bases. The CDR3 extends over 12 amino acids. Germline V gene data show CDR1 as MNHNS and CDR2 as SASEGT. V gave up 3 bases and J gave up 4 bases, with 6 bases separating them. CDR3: CASSDRVYGYTF. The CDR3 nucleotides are TGTGCCAGCAGTGACAGGGTCTATGGCTACACCTTC.

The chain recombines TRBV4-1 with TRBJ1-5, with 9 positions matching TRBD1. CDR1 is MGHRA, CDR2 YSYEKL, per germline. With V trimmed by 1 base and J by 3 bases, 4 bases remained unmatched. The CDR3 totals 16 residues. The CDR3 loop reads CASSQAGQGHNQPQHF. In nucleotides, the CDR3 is TGCGCCAGCAGCCAAGCGGGACAGGGACACAATCAGCCCCAGCATTTT.

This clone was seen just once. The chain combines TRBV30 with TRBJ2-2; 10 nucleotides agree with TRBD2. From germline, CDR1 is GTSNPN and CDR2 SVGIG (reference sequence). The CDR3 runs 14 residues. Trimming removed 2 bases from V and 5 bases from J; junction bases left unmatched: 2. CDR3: CAWSSSGGTGELFF. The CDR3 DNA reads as TGTGCCTGGAGTTCTAGCGGGGGTACCGGGGAGCTGTTTTTT.

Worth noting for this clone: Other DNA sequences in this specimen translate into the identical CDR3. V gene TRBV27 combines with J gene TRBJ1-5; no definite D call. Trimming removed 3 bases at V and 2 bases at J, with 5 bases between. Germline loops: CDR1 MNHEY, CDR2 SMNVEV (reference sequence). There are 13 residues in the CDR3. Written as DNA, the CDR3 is TGTGCCAGCAGTTTTGGAGGCAATCAGCCCCAGCATTTT. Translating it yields CASSFGGNQPQHF.

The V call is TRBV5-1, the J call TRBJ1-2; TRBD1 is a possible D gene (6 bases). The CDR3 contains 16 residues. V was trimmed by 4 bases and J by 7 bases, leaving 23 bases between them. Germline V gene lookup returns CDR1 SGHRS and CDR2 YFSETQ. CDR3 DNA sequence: TGCGCCAGCAGCCTAGGTCCTACAGGGAGTATTCGTGGCTACACCTTC. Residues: CASSLGPTGSIRGYTF.

The CDR3 DNA reads TGTGCCTGGGAGCCCGGGCAGGGGACCTTGGCCTACAATGAGCAGTTCTTC. Residues: CAWEPGQGTLAYNEQFF. V is TRBV30 and J is TRBJ2-1, with a weak D call TRBD1 (6 bases). The CDR3 extends over 17 amino acids. CDR1 GTSNPN and CDR2 SVGIG come from the germline V gene (reference sequence). V was clipped by 5 bases and J by 2 bases, with 22 bases between them.

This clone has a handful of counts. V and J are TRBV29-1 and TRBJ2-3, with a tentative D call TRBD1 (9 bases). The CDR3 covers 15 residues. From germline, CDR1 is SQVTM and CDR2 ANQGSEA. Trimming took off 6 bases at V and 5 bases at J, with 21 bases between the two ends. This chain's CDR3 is CSVSTGGTGRDTQYF. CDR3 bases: TGCAGCGTCTCCACGGGGGGGACAGGGAGAGATACGCAGTATTTT.

The CDR3 DNA is TGTGCCAGCTCACCTGGACAGGGGCAGGACAATGAGCAGTTCTTC. Protein product: CASSPGQGQDNEQFF. V and J are TRBV18 and TRBJ2-1; 9 bases line up with TRBD1. The CDR3 spans 15 residues. Germline V gene lookup returns CDR1 KGHSH and CDR2 LQKENI. V dropped 3 bases and J dropped 5; count of bases not matched to a gene: 5.

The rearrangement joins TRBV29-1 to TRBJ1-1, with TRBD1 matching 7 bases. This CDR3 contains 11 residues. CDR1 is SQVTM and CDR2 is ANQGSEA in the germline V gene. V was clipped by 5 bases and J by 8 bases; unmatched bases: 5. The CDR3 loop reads CSVRDSGEAFF. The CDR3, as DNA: TGCAGCGTTAGGGACAGCGGGGAAGCTTTCTTT.

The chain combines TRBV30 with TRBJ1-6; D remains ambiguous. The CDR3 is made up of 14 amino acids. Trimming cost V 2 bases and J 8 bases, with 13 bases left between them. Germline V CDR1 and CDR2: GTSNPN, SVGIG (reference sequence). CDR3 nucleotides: TGTGCCTGGAGTACGATACCCGTAGATTCACCCCTCCACTTT. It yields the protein CAWSTIPVDSPLHF.

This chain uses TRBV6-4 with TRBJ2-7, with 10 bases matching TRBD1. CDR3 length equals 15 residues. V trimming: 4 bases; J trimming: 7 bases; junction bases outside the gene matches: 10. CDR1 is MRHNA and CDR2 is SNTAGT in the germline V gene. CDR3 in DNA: TGTGCCAGCAGTGTGCCCGACAGGGGGCTCGGAGAGCAGTACTTC. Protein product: CASSVPDRGLGEQYF.

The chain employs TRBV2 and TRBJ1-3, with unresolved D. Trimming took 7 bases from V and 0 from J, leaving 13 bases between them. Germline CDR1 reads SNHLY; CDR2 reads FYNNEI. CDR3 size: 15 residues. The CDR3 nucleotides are TGTGCCAGCACCAGCCCTAACTACTCTGGAAACACCATATATTTT. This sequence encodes CASTSPNYSGNTIYF.

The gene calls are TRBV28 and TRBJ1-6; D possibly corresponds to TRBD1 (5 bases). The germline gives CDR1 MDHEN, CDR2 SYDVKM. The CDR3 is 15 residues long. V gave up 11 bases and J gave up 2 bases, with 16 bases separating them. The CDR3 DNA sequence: TGTGCCGCCCAATTTCAGGGTACCTATAATTCACCCCTCCACTTT. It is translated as CAAQFQGTYNSPLHF.

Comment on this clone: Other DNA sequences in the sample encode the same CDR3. The CDR3: CASSSGQGNSPLHF. For the CDR3, the DNA is TGCGCCAGCAGCTCCGGACAGGGGAATTCACCCCTCCACTTT. This chain joins TRBV5-1 and TRBJ1-6, with 9 nucleotides matching TRBD1. The germline V gene encodes CDR1 SGHRS and CDR2 YFSETQ. The CDR3 runs 14 residues. The V segment lost 3 bases and the J segment 7 bases; nucleotides outside the gene matches: 2.

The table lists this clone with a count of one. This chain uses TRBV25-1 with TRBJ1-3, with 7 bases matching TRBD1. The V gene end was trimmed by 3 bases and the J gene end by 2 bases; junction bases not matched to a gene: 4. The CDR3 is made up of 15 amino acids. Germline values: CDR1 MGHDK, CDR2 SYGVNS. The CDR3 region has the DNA TGTGCCAGCAGTGATCCCAGGGGGGCTGGAAACACCATATATTTT. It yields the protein CASSDPRGAGNTIYF.

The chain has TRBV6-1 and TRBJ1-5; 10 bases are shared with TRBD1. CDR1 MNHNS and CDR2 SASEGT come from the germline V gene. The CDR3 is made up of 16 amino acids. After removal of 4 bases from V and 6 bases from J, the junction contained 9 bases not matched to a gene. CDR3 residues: CASSGWDRGLRQPQHF. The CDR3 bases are TGTGCCAGCAGTGGATGGGACAGGGGTCTTCGTCAGCCCCAGCATTTT.

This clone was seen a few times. The chain's CDR3 is CASSSGDIGNQPQHF. The CDR3 bases are TGTGCCAGCAGTTCAGGGGATATAGGCAATCAGCCCCAGCATTTT. The chain is built from TRBV7-9 and TRBJ1-5; D is possibly TRBD1 (6 bases). CDR1 and CDR2 (germline): SEHNR, FQNEAQ (reference sequence). CDR3 size: 15 residues. Trimming removed 6 bases from V and 2 bases from J, with 14 bases in between. Based on the CDR3 plus reference TRBV7-9 and TRBJ1-5, the full variable domain is DTGVSQNPRHKITKRGQNVTFRCDPISEHNRLYWYRQTLGQGPEFLTYFQNEAQLEKSRLLSDRFSAERPKGSFSTLEIQRTEQGDSAMYLCASSSGDIGNQPQHFGDGTRLSIL.

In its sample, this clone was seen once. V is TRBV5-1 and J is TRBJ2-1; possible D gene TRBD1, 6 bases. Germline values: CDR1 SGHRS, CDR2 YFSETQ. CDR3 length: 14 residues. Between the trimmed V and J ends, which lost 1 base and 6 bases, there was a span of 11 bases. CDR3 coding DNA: TGCGCCAGCAGCTTGAGCCCAGGGGCCAATGAGCAGTTCTTC. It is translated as CASSLSPGANEQFF.

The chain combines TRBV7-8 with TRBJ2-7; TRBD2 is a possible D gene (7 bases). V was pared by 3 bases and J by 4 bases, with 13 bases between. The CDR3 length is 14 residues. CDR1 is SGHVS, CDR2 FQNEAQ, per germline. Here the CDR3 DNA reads TGTGCCAGCAGCTTGGGGGGGCCGGGATACGAGCAGTACTTC. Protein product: CASSLGGPGYEQYF.

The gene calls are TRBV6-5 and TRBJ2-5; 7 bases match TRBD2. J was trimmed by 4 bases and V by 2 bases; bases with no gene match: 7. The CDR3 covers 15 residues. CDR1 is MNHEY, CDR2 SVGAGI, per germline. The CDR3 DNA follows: TGTGCCAGCAGTTACGGAGCGGGGATGGGAGAGACCCAGTACTTC. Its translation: CASSYGAGMGETQYF.

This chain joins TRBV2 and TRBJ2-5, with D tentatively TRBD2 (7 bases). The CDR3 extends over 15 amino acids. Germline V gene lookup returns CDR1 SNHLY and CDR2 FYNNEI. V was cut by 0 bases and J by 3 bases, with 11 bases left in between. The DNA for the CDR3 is TGTGCCAGCAGTGAAGCGGGGAGGGGGAAAGAGACCCAGTACTTC. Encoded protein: CASSEAGRGKETQYF.

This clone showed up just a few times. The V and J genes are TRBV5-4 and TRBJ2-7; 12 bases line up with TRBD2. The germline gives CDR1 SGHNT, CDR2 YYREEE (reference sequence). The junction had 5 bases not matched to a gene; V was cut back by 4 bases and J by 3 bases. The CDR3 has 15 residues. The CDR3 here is CASSKELAGGYEQYF. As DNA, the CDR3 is TGTGCCAGCAGCAAAGAACTAGCGGGGGGCTACGAGCAGTACTTC.

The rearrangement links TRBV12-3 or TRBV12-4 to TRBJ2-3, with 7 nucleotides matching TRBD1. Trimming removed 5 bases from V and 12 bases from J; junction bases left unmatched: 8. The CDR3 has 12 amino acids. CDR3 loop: CASSPGQGVQYF. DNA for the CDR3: TGTGCCAGCAGTCCCGGGCAGGGGGTTCAGTATTTT.

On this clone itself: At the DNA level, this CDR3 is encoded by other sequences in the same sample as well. CDR3 sequence reads: CASSLSSSYNSPLHF. The CDR3 DNA follows: TGCGCCAGCAGCCTAAGTAGTTCCTATAATTCACCCCTCCACTTT. This chain uses TRBV5-1 with TRBJ1-6; D is uncertain. V was cut by 4 bases and J by 1 base, with 9 bases left in between. CDR3 length: 15 residues. Germline V lookup: CDR1 SGHRS, CDR2 YFSETQ.

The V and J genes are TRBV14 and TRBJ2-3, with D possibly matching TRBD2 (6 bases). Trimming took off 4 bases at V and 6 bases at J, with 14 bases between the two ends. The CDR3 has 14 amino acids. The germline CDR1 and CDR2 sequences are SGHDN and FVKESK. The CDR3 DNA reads TGTGCCAGCAGCCGGGGGGAGACGTGGGATACGCAGTATTTT. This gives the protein CASSRGETWDTQYF.

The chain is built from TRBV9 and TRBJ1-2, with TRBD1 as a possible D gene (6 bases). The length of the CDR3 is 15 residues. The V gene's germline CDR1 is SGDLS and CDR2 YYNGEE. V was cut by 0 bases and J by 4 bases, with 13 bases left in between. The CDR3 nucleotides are TGTGCCAGCAGCGTAGCTTGGGGGCCAGGCTATGGCTACACCTTC. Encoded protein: CASSVAWGPGYGYTF.

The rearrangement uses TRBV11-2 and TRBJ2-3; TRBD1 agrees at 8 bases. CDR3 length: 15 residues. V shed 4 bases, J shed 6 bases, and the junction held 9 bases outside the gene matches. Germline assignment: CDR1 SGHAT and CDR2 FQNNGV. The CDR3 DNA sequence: TGTGCCAGCAGCTCCGGGACAGGTTTACGGGATACGCAGTATTTT. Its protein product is CASSSGTGLRDTQYF.

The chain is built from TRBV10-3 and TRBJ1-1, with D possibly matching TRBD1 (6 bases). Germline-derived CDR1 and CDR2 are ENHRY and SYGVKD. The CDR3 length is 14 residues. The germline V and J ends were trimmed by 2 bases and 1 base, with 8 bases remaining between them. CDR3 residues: CAISETGSNTEAFF. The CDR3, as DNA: TGTGCCATCAGTGAGACAGGGTCGAACACTGAAGCTTTCTTT.

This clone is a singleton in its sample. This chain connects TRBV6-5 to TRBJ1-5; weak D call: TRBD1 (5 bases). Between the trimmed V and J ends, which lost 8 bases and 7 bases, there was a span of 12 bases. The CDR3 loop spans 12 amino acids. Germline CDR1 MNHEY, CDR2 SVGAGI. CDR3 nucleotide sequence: TGTGCCAGCGGGCGGGGGTTCCAGCCCCAGCATTTT. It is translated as CASGRGFQPQHF.